This T cell receptor beta chain is drawn from a study of CD4 T cells in relation to SARS-CoV-2 and coronaviruses. Study-level findings and limits: Samples before the pandemic and after infection were not matched within any donor.

Deep TCR-beta sequencing used DNA from uncultured naive and memory CD4+ T cells. The assay was immunoSEQ multiplex PCR, and TCRdb's table has in-frame clones only and misses some. This sample has tens of thousands of clones, with 86% found just once. As regards this clone: Its matching antigen is unknown.

CDR1 and CDR2 (germline): SGHTA, FQGNSA. CDR3 length equals 15 residues. V was cut by 1 base and J by 3 bases, with 10 bases left in between. Before the COVID-19 pandemic, during about 2010-2018, CD4+ T cells were taken from unexposed donors. This rearrangement joins TRBV7-2 to TRBJ1-5; a weak D match, TRBD1 (5 bases). The sequenced sample was memory CD4+ T cells from PBMCs. The sequence came from a human donor in good health. The chain's CDR3 is CASSLVGGYNQPQHF. CDR3 coding DNA: TGTGCCAGCAGCTTAGTTGGGGGGTACAATCAGCCCCAGCATTTT.